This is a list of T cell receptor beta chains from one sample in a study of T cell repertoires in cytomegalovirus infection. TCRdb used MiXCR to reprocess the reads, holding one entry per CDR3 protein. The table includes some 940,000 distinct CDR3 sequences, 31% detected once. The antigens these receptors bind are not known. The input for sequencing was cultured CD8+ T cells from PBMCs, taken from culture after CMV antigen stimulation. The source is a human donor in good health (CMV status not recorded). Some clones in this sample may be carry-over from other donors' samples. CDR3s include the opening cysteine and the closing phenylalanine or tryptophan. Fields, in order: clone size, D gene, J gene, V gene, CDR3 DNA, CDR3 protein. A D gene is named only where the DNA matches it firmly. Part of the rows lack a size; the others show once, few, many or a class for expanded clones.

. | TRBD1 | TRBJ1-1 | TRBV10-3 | TGTGCCATCAGACAACTGACAGGGCCTGAGGCCCTGGGCACTGAAGCTTTCTTT | CAIRQLTGPEALGTEAFF
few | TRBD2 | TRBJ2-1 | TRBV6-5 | TGTGCCAGCAGTTACCTCTTGGGGAGGGACAATGAGCAGTTCTTC | CASSYLLGRDNEQFF
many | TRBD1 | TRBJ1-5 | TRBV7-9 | TGTGCCAGCAGCTCAGGGGGCGGTCAGCCCCAGCATTTT | CASSSGGGQPQHF
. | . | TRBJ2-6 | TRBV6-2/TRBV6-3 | TGTGCCAGCAGTTACTCGGCAGGGATTTACTCTGGGGCCAACGTCCTGACTTTC | CASSYSAGIYSGANVLTF
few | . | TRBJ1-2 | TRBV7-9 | TGTGCCTGGCAGGGAGGGAATAACTATGGCTACACCTTC | CAWQGGNNYGYTF
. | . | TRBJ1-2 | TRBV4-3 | TGCGCCAGCAGCCACCCAGGTTCCGGCTACACCTTC | CASSHPGSGYTF
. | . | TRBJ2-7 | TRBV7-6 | TGTGCCAGCAGCCTTAGGCAGTCGGGTCTGAGCTCCTACGAGCAGTACTTC | CASSLRQSGLSSYEQYF
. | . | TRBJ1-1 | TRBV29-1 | TGCAGCGTTGCCCCAGGGGTGAACACTGAAGCTTTCTTT | CSVAPGVNTEAFF
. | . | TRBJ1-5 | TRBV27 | TGTGCCAGCAGTTCTAACCCAGGGACTCAGCCCCAGCATTTT | CASSSNPGTQPQHF
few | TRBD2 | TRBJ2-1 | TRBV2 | TGTGCCAGCACTCTAGCGGGGGACAATGAGCAGTTCTTC | CASTLAGDNEQFF
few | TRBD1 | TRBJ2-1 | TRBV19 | TGTGCCAGTAGTACTGACAGGGAAAAGGACTACAATGAGCAGTTCTTC | CASSTDREKDYNEQFF
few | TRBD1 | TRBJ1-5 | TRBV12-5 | TGTGCTAGTGGTTTTACTCTGGCAGGGGGTTTAAGCAATCAGCCCCAGCATTTT | CASGFTLAGGLSNQPQHF
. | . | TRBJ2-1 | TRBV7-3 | TGTGCCAGCAGCCCAAGGGGGGGGATCCATGAGCAGTTCTTC | CASSPRGGIHEQFF
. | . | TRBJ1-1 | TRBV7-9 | TGTGCCAGCAGCTTAGGAACAACATTACTGGACACTGAAGCTTTCTTT | CASSLGTTLLDTEAFF
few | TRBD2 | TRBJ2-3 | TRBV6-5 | TGTGCCAGCAGAGGACTAGCAGAAGATACGCAGTATTTT | CASRGLAEDTQYF
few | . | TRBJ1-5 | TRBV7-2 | TGTGCCAGCAGCCCAAGACCGACGGAGGATAGCAATCAGCCCCAGCATTTT | CASSPRPTEDSNQPQHF
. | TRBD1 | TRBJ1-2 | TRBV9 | TGTGCCAGCAGCGCCTGGACAGGGGGCGCGGATGGCTACACCTTC | CASSAWTGGADGYTF
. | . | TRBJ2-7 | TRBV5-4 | TGTGCCAGCAGCTTGATAGGGGATGATTACGAGCAGTACTTC | CASSLIGDDYEQYF
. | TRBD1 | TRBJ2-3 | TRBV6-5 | TGTGCCAGCAGGATAGGACAGGGGGTCACAGATACGCAGTATTTT | CASRIGQGVTDTQYF
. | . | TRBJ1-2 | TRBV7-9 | TGTGCCAGCAGCTCCCGGGACATGGGCCCTAACTATGGCTACACCTTC | CASSSRDMGPNYGYTF
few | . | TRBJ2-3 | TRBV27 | TGTGCCAGCAGTTTGTCAGAGGTCCTCACAGATACGCAGTATTTT | CASSLSEVLTDTQYF
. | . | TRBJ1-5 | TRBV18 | TGTGCCAGCTCACCGGGGGGCTACGGCAATCGGCCCCAGCATTTT | CASSPGGYGNRPQHF
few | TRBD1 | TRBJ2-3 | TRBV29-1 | TGCAGCGTCTTCTGGACAGGGTCCATCGATACGCAGTATTTT | CSVFWTGSIDTQYF
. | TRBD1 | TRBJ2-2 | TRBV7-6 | TGTGCCGGCAGCTTAAACCAGGGGGCGAACACCGGGGAGCTGTTTTTT | CAGSLNQGANTGELFF
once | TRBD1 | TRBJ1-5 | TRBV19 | TGTGCCAGTAGGGAAACAGGGGTCAGCAATCAGCCCCAGCATTTT | CASRETGVSNQPQHF
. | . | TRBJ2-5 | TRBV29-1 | TGCAGCGTTGGAGAGACCCAGTACTTC | CSVGETQYF
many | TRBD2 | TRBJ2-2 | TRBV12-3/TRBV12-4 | TGTGCCAGCAGTTTAGCCCTCGGGGTAGCGGGGGGGTTCACCGGGGAGCTGTTTTTT | CASSLALGVAGGFTGELFF
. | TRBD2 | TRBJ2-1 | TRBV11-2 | TGTGCCAGCAGCACCGCCCTTCGACTAGCGGGGGCCCCCCAATGGAAGCAGTTCTTC | CASSTALRLAGAPQWKQFF
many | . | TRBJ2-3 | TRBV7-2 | TGTGCCAGCAGCTTCCTGAGGGTTGGAGATACGCAGTATTTT | CASSFLRVGDTQYF
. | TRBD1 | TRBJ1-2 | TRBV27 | TGTGCCAGCAGTTTGTTCGGGACAGGGTATCCCTATGGCTACACCTTC | CASSLFGTGYPYGYTF
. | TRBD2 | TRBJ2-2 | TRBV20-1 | TGCAGTGCTAGAAGCGGGGGATACACCGGGGAGCTGTTTTTT | CSARSGGYTGELFF